What follows is one TCR beta chain and its context. Authors' methods: Researchers report that nucleated cell counts were estimated from reference gene primer amplification. Profiled with immunoSEQ multiplex PCR; TCRdb holds only in-frame clones, not every one. The DNA gave D and trimming, while V, J and clone size come from that table. The sample yields roughly 200,000 clones, roughly 80% seen once. These data originate in a study of blood T cell repertoires in COVID-19. Background on the study: Spain, Italy and the United States supplied samples that represented acute and convalescent COVID-19.

Germline V lookup: CDR1 SGDLS, CDR2 YYNGEE. V gave up 0 bases and J gave up 1 base, with 12 bases separating them. The CDR3 spans 16 residues. The J gene is TRBJ2-3, the V gene TRBV9, with TRBD1 as a possible D gene (6 bases). The sequenced material came from peripheral blood. The receptor was derived from a human donor in a cohort sampled during active COVID-19. CDR3 sequence (DNA): TGTGCCAGCAGCGTAGTGGCAGGGGCAGGCACAGATACGCAGTATTTT. It translates to CASSVVAGAGTDTQYF.